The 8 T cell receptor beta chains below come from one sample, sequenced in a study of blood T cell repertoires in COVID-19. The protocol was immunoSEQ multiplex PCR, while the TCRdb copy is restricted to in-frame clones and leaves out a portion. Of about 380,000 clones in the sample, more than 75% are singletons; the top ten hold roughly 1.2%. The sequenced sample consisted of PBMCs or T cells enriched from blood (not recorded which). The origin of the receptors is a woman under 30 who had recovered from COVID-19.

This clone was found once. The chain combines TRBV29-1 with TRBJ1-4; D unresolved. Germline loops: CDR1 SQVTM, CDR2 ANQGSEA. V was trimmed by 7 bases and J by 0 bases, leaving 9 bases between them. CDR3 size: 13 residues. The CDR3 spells CSASNATNEKLFF. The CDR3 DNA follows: TGCAGCGCCAGTAATGCAACTAATGAAAAACTGTTTTTT. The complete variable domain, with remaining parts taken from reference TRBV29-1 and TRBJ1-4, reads SAVISQKPSRDICQRGTSLTIQCQVDSQVTMMFWYRQQPGQSLTLIATANQGSEATYESGFVIDKFPISRPNLTFSTLTVSNMSPEDSSIYLCSASNATNEKLFFGSGTQLSVL.

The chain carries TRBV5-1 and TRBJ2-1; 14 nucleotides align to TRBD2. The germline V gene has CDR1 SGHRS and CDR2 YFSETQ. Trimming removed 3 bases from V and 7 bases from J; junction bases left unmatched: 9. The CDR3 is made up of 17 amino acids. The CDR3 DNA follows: TGCGCCAGCAGCTCCTCCCCGACTAGCGGGGGGGCGAATGAGCAGTTCTTC. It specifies CASSSSPTSGGANEQFF.

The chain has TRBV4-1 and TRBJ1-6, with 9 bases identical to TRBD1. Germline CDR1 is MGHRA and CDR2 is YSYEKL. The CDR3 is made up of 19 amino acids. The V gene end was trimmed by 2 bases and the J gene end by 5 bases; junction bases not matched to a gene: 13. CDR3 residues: CASSQLAPVQGANNSPLHF. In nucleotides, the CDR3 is TGCGCCAGCAGCCAACTTGCCCCGGTACAGGGGGCGAATAATTCACCCCTCCACTTT.

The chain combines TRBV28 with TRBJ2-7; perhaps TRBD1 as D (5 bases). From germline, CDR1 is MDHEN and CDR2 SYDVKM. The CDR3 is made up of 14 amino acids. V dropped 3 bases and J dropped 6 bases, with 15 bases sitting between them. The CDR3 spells CASSLDRRQSEQYF. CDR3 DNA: TGTGCCAGCAGTTTGGATCGCCGACAGTCCGAGCAGTACTTC.

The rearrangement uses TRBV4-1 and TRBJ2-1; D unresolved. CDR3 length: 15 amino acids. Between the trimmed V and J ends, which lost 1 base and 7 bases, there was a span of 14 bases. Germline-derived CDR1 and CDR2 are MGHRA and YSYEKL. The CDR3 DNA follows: TGCGCCAGCAGCCAAGTGGTAGCATTTCGGAATGAGCAGTTCTTC. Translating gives CASSQVVAFRNEQFF.

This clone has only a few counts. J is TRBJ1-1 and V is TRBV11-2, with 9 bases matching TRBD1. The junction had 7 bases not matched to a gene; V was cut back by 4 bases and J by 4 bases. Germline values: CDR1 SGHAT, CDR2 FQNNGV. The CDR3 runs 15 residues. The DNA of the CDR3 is TGTGCCAGCAGCTCGTCCGACAGGGGGGGCACTGAAGCTTTCTTT. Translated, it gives CASSSSDRGGTEAFF.

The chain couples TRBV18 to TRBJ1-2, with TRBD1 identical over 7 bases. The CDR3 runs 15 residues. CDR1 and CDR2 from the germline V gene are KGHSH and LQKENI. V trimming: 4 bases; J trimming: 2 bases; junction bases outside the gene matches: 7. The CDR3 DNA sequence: TGTGCCAGCTCACTCCGGGACAGCCAGAACTATGGCTACACCTTC. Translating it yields CASSLRDSQNYGYTF.

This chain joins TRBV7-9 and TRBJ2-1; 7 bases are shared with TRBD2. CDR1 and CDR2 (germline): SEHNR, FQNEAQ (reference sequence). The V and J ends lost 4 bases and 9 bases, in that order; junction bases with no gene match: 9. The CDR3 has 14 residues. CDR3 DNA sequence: TGTGCCAGCAGCTCCTCGGGGGGAGTTGGTGAGCAGTTCTTC. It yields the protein CASSSSGGVGEQFF. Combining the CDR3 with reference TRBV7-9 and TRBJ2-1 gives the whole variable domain DTGVSQNPRHKITKRGQNVTFRCDPISEHNRLYWYRQTLGQGPEFLTYFQNEAQLEKSRLLSDRFSAERPKGSFSTLEIQRTEQGDSAMYLCASSSSGGVGEQFFGPGTRLTVL.